The present entry profiles one T cell receptor (beta chain) with its context. Its antigen remains unknown. The CDR3 runs 14 residues. Germline V gives CDR1 SNHLY, CDR2 FYNNEI. Trimming took 7 bases from V and 6 from J; bases not matched to a gene: 9. Generated by immunoSEQ multiplex PCR, the TCRdb table keeps only in-frame clones and is missing some. Of approximately 49,000 clones in the sample, around 89% were seen once. The data derive from a study of graft-versus-host responses after intestinal transplantation. Study-wide findings and caveats: Recipient marrow showed GvH clones, some seen first in ileum or blood.

Sequencing was performed on unstimulated CD4+ T cells sorted from spleen or lymph node cells, taken before transplant. The rearrangement links TRBV2 to TRBJ1-2, with TRBD1 matching over 9 bases. The receptor's source is a human donor who was the organ donor for an intestinal transplant. Here the CDR3 reads CASKDYGTGHGYTF. In DNA, the CDR3 is TGTGCCAGCAAAGACTATGGGACAGGGCATGGCTACACCTTC.